A single sample gave rise to the 30 T cell receptor beta chains below, sequenced in a study of cytomegalovirus exposure and HLA in healthy donors. PCR used 60 Vbeta primers and 13 Jbeta primers. Sequencing was performed with immunoSEQ multiplex PCR; in TCRdb, only in-frame clones are kept and a portion is missing. The sample records about 160,000 clones, around 76% being singletons. Sequencing was done on a sample of PBMCs. Receptors originate from a girl between 5 and 17 years old in good health and CMV-seropositive.

This chain joins TRBV29-1 and TRBJ2-3, with 8 positions matching TRBD1. Trimming cost V 7 bases and J 5 bases; bases outside gene matches: 14. The CDR3 covers 15 residues. CDR1 and CDR2 from the germline V gene are SQVTM and ANQGSEA. The CDR3 DNA is TGCAGCGCCACCCGGACAGGGTGGGGGGAAGATACGCAGTATTTT. This translates into CSATRTGWGEDTQYF.

The CDR3 DNA follows: TGTGCCAGCAGTCGAGAGGGCTACGAGCAGTACTTC. Translated: CASSREGYEQYF. The chain carries TRBV9 and TRBJ2-7, with D perhaps matching TRBD2 (5 bases). Germline CDR1 SGDLS, CDR2 YYNGEE. Trimming cost V 5 bases and J 3 bases, with 9 bases left between them. This CDR3 has 12 residues. The variable domain in full, completed from reference TRBV9 and TRBJ2-7, reads DSGVTQTPKHLITATGQRVTLRCSPRSGDLSVYWYQQSLDQGLQFLIQYYNGEERAKGNILERFSAQQFPDLHSELNLSSLELGDSALYFCASSREGYEQYFGPGTRLTVT.

Here the CDR3 DNA reads TGTGCCAGCAGCGTTTCAGGGTGGGCTAATGAAAAACTGTTTTTT. Its protein is CASSVSGWANEKLFF. The rearrangement joins TRBV9 to TRBJ1-4; a possible D gene is TRBD1 (5 bases). Trimming pared 2 bases from V and 3 bases from J, leaving 11 bases between. The CDR3 runs 15 residues. Germline-derived CDR1 and CDR2 are SGDLS and YYNGEE.

This rearrangement joins TRBV9 to TRBJ1-2, with D unclear. The CDR3 is made up of 15 amino acids. The V gene lost 7 bases and the J gene lost 3 bases, with 19 bases spanning the gap. From germline, CDR1 is SGDLS and CDR2 YYNGEE. The CDR3 region has the DNA TGTGCCAGCGGTCGGAGGACGGGGTCGGACTATGGCTACACCTTC. Encoded protein: CASGRRTGSDYGYTF. Full variable domain (outside the CDR3, taken from reference TRBV9 and TRBJ1-2): DSGVTQTPKHLITATGQRVTLRCSPRSGDLSVYWYQQSLDQGLQFLIQYYNGEERAKGNILERFSAQQFPDLHSELNLSSLELGDSALYFCASGRRTGSDYGYTFGSGTRLTVV.

In its sample, this clone was seen a few times. The V gene is TRBV28, the J gene TRBJ1-2; 10 nucleotides line up with TRBD1. The CDR3 length is 15 residues. Germline loops: CDR1 MDHEN, CDR2 SYDVKM. The V gene end was trimmed by 1 base and the J gene end by 7 bases; junction bases not matched to a gene: 6. CDR3 bases: TGTGCCAGCAGTTTATTGCTGACAGGGGGCTTTGGCTACACCTTC. It is translated as CASSLLLTGGFGYTF.

V is TRBV5-1 and J is TRBJ1-1; 9 bases match TRBD1. This CDR3 contains 14 residues. V lost 7 bases and J lost 6; bases outside the gene matches: 10. CDR1 is SGHRS, CDR2 YFSETQ, per germline. The DNA for the CDR3 is TGCGCCAGCGGACCATACAGGGGGCTCGCTGAAGCTTTCTTT. Its protein product is CASGPYRGLAEAFF.

This rearrangement joins TRBV11-2 to TRBJ2-7; D is unclear. The ends were cut back, 6 bases at V and 3 bases at J, with 18 bases in the middle. There are 15 residues in the CDR3. Germline V gene data show CDR1 as SGHAT and CDR2 as FQNNGV. CDR3 nucleotides: TGTGCCAGCAGTTTAACGGTTTCATTTGGCTACGAGCAGTACTTC. It specifies CASSLTVSFGYEQYF.

The chain carries TRBV27 and TRBJ2-1; D might be TRBD2 (5 bases). The CDR3 length is 13 residues. Deletions cut 2 bases from V and 6 bases from J, with 8 bases between. Per the germline V gene, CDR1 is MNHEY and CDR2 is SMNVEV (reference sequence). The CDR3 here is CASSLGEGNEQFF. The DNA for the CDR3 is TGTGCCAGCAGTTTAGGAGAGGGCAATGAGCAGTTCTTC.

The chain couples TRBV14 to TRBJ1-1; 8 nucleotides agree with TRBD1. Looked up from germline, CDR1 is SGHDN and CDR2 is FVKESK. The length of the CDR3 is 13 residues. The J segment lost 11 bases and the V segment lost 4 bases, leaving 9 bases of the junction unmatched. CDR3 sequence: CASSPRDRSAAFF. CDR3 DNA sequence: TGTGCCAGCAGCCCCCGGGACAGGTCGGCGGCTTTCTTT.

The chain uses TRBV6-1 and TRBJ1-5; maybe TRBD1 (6 bases). V dropped 4 bases and J dropped 6 bases, with 16 bases sitting between them. The germline V gene encodes CDR1 MNHNS and CDR2 SASEGT. CDR3 length: 15 residues. The CDR3 here is CASSVSGGARQPQHF. CDR3 in DNA: TGTGCCAGCAGTGTCTCGGGGGGGGCACGTCAGCCCCAGCATTTT.

This clone was counted between two and nine times. V usage is TRBV29-1 and J usage is TRBJ1-3; 11 nucleotides agree with TRBD1. Per germline, CDR1 SQVTM and CDR2 ANQGSEA. V lost 7 bases to trimming and J lost 0 bases; unmatched junction nucleotides: 14. CDR3 length: 18 amino acids. The CDR3 DNA is TGCAGCGCTGGCGGGACAGGGGGTCCCACCTTCTCTGGAAACACCATATATTTT. It is translated as CSAGGTGGPTFSGNTIYF.

This chain uses TRBV6-5 with TRBJ1-1; the D gene is possibly TRBD1 (5 bases). The length of the CDR3 is 14 residues. Germline V gene sequence: CDR1 MNHEY, CDR2 SVGAGI. Trimming left V 0 bases short and J 8 bases short, with 13 bases between. CDR3 DNA: TGTGCCAGCAGTTACTCGAGGACACGGACGGAAGCTTTCTTT. Residues: CASSYSRTRTEAFF.

The V and J genes are TRBV7-3 and TRBJ2-1; the D gene is possibly TRBD2 (5 bases). CDR1 and CDR2 (germline): SGHTA, FQGTGA. The CDR3 totals 13 residues. Trimming left V 5 bases short and J 4 bases short, with 9 bases between. The CDR3 reads CASSPGVYNEQFF. The CDR3 DNA sequence: TGTGCCAGCAGCCCCGGGGTTTACAATGAGCAGTTCTTC.

The chain uses TRBV30 and TRBJ2-3, with TRBD1 matching over 10 bases. CDR3 length equals 16 residues. Germline values: CDR1 GTSNPN, CDR2 SVGIG (reference sequence). V lost 1 base and J lost 0; bases outside the gene matches: 4. This CDR3 is CAWSGDRGPSTDTQYF. The CDR3, as DNA: TGTGCCTGGAGTGGGGACAGGGGCCCTAGCACAGATACGCAGTATTTT.

The chain links TRBV7-2 to TRBJ1-1; tentatively, D is TRBD1 (5 bases). This CDR3 has 15 residues. Germline CDR1 is SGHTA and CDR2 is FQGNSA. Trimming took off 5 bases at V and 1 base at J, with 14 bases between the two ends. CDR3 in amino acids: CASSPTGWGNTEAFF. The DNA of the CDR3 is TGTGCCAGCAGCCCCACAGGCTGGGGGAACACTGAAGCTTTCTTT.

This clone was observed a few times. The chain combines TRBV29-1 with TRBJ2-7; a weak D match, TRBD2 (6 bases). The CDR3 is 15 amino acids. Germline values: CDR1 SQVTM, CDR2 ANQGSEA. Trimming removed 0 bases at V and 1 base at J, with 13 bases between. The CDR3 sequence is CSVEEAGITSYEQYF. The CDR3 DNA reads as TGCAGCGTTGAAGAGGCGGGAATAACTTCCTACGAGCAGTACTTC.

CDR3 amino acids: CASSLSERTGFPGELFF. The CDR3 region has the DNA TGTGCCAGCAGTCTCAGTGAGAGGACAGGGTTTCCCGGGGAGCTGTTTTTT. The J gene is TRBJ2-2, the V gene TRBV28; 8 nucleotides line up with TRBD1. The CDR3 is made up of 17 amino acids. The J segment lost 6 bases and the V segment lost 5 bases, leaving 14 bases of the junction unmatched. Germline-derived CDR1 and CDR2 are MDHEN and SYDVKM.

The chain has TRBV10-3 and TRBJ2-1; 9 nucleotides align to TRBD2. There are 16 residues in the CDR3. V trimming: 6 bases; J trimming: 1 base; junction bases outside the gene matches: 7. Looked up from germline, CDR1 is ENHRY and CDR2 is SYGVKD. The CDR3 bases are TGTGCCATCAGAAAAGGACTAGCGTCTTCCTACAATGAGCAGTTCTTC. It yields the protein CAIRKGLASSYNEQFF.

The gene calls are TRBV5-1 and TRBJ2-1; D is possibly TRBD2 (5 bases). CDR1 and CDR2 from the germline V gene are SGHRS and YFSETQ. The CDR3 has 13 residues. The V end was cut by 6 bases, the J end by 8 bases, with 15 bases between. CDR3 sequence: CASNGGLIDEQFF. The CDR3 bases are TGCGCCAGCAATGGCGGGTTGATTGATGAGCAGTTCTTC.

This clone was seen just once. This chain connects TRBV27 to TRBJ1-1; TRBD1 is a possible D gene (6 bases). The germline V gene encodes CDR1 MNHEY and CDR2 SMNVEV (reference sequence). The CDR3 is 13 residues long. V lost 5 bases and J 10 bases, leaving 17 bases between the germline ends. The CDR3 DNA sequence: TGTGCCAGCAGTCCGACCTACAGGGATGGAGCTTTCTTT. This sequence encodes CASSPTYRDGAFF.

This chain connects TRBV5-6 to TRBJ2-7; weak D call: TRBD1 (6 bases). Deletions cut 3 bases from V and 3 bases from J, with 19 bases between. The CDR3 has 16 amino acids. Germline V gene lookup returns CDR1 SGHDT and CDR2 YYEEEE. As DNA, the CDR3 is TGTGCCAGCAGCTCCTCCCCGGACAGAAGAAGCTACGAGCAGTACTTC. It codes for CASSSSPDRRSYEQYF.

There are a few counts of this clone. This chain connects TRBV4-2 to TRBJ2-7; the D is unclear. V lost 0 bases, J lost 3 bases, and 12 bases lay in between. CDR1 is LGHNA, CDR2 YNFKEQ, per germline. The CDR3 is made up of 15 amino acids. The CDR3 spells CASSQDSGLYYEQYF. In DNA form, the CDR3 reads TGTGCCAGCAGCCAAGATTCCGGGTTGTACTACGAGCAGTACTTC.

This clone came up once. The chain combines TRBV6-5 with TRBJ2-1, with 7 bases that match TRBD2. Germline-derived CDR1 and CDR2 are MNHEY and SVGAGI. Trimming removed 6 bases from V and 0 bases from J; junction bases left unmatched: 2. This CDR3 region has 14 residues. In DNA form, the CDR3 reads TGTGCCAGCAGAGGGGACTACTCCTACAATGAGCAGTTCTTC. This gives the protein CASRGDYSYNEQFF.

The chain recombines TRBV5-1 with TRBJ1-5, with D perhaps matching TRBD1 (5 bases). V lost 3 bases and J lost 5, with 12 bases in between. Germline CDR1 and CDR2: SGHRS and YFSETQ. There are 14 residues in the CDR3. CDR3 coding DNA: TGCGCCAGCAGCTCTACCTGGGGGGATCAGCCCCAGCATTTT. It is translated as CASSSTWGDQPQHF.

This sequence joins TRBV5-6 and TRBJ2-1; D is ambiguous. Germline CDR1 SGHDT, CDR2 YYEEEE. This CDR3 region has 14 residues. Trimming cost V 6 bases and J 3 bases, with 13 bases left between them. The CDR3, as DNA: TGTGCCAGCAAACGGCGGAGTGTCTACAATGAGCAGTTCTTC. Translating it yields CASKRRSVYNEQFF.

The chain employs TRBV28 and TRBJ2-7; D is perhaps TRBD2 (6 bases). The CDR3 runs to 12 residues. Germline assignment: CDR1 MDHEN and CDR2 SYDVKM. V lost 8 bases to trimming and J lost 6 bases, with 14 bases between them. CDR3 amino acids: CASVGGRLEQYF. CDR3 sequence (DNA): TGTGCCAGCGTGGGAGGCAGACTCGAGCAGTACTTC.

This rearrangement joins TRBV20-1 to TRBJ2-1; unclear D gene. The V end was cut by 5 bases, the J end by 5 bases, with 4 bases between. Germline assignment: CDR1 DFQATT and CDR2 SNEGSKA (reference sequence). This CDR3 comprises 10 residues. CDR3 sequence reads: CSAVDNEQFF. CDR3 DNA sequence: TGCAGTGCTGTAGACAATGAGCAGTTCTTC.

This clone has just one count. V and J are TRBV30 and TRBJ1-1; unclear D gene. This CDR3 is built from 13 residues. Per germline, CDR1 GTSNPN and CDR2 SVGIG (reference sequence). V was cut by 1 base and J by 7 bases, with 13 bases left in between. CDR3 region: CAWSEREFLEAFF. Here the CDR3 DNA reads TGTGCCTGGAGTGAGCGAGAGTTTCTTGAAGCTTTCTTT.

V and J are TRBV2 and TRBJ1-5; 9 nucleotides align to TRBD1. The germline gives CDR1 SNHLY, CDR2 FYNNEI. With V trimmed by 3 bases and J by 1 base, 4 bases remained unmatched. The CDR3 sequence is 16 residues long. Here the CDR3 reads CASSETGGPSNQPQHF. The CDR3 region has the DNA TGTGCCAGCAGTGAGACAGGGGGACCCAGCAATCAGCCCCAGCATTTT.

The J gene is TRBJ2-5, the V gene TRBV29-1; possible D gene TRBD1, 6 bases. Trimming cost V 1 base and J 1 base, with 10 bases left between them. This CDR3 is built from 14 residues. Germline V gives CDR1 SQVTM, CDR2 ANQGSEA. CDR3 loop: CSVEGDTSQETQYF. The CDR3 DNA is TGCAGCGTTGAAGGGGACACCTCCCAAGAGACCCAGTACTTC.